The subject of this entry is one TCR beta chain. Its antigen specificity is not known. No base-level quality is on record; no much larger clone is a single base apart. The immunoSEQ Assay, a bias-controlled multiplex PCR, was used to amplify TCRbeta CDR3 regions from genomic DNA. Under the source paper's analysis protocol: The number of nucleated cells in each sample was estimated from the amplification of reference gene primers within the assay. To quantify the absolute abundance of each unique TCRbeta CDR3 rearrangement, sequence reads were collapsed and filtered. For each sample, productive Simpson clonality was calculated by taking the square root of Simpson's diversity index across productive rearrangements. TCRdb re-hosts the immuneACCESS table, in-frame sequences only. Its copies lack some clones; in the studies checked, an unresolved V gene accounts for under half of them, and the cause for the rest is not known. V and J calls and clone size are copied from that table; D and trimming were computed from the DNA. This sample is represented by 300,000 to 400,000 clones; 85% to 90% of them were singletons. More than 0.85% of the sample comes from the top ten.

From the cysteine through the phenylalanine, the CDR3 covers 17 amino acids. CDR3 DNA is the only sequence kept; it has 51 bases, read in frame from the first base. The germline V gene specifies MGHRA as CDR1 and YSYEKL as CDR2. Trimming at the junction amounts to 0 bases on V and 1 base on J, and the germline ends lie 15 bases apart. Enrolling through a virtual design, the prospective study's participants ranged in age from roughly 18 to 90 years and lived across 24 United States geographic areas. To assign participants to cohorts, the prospective study relied on clinical history that participants themselves reported in a screening survey and a study questionnaire. In the prospective study, whole blood, serum and a nasopharyngeal or oropharyngeal swab were collected from each participant by mobile phlebotomists. Additional blood draws and questionnaires over a 2-month period could optionally be provided by prospective study participants. Blood samples from the prospective study were shipped frozen or at room temperature prior to DNA extraction.

The data were obtained in a study of blood T cell repertoires in COVID-19 (dated by TCRdb to about 2020). Background for the entire study: Collaborator samples came from the United States, Italy and Spain and covered acute and convalescent phases of COVID-19. Subjects who had been exposed to COVID-19, were actively infected with it, or had recovered from it provided the deeply sampled blood TCRbeta repertoires that made up the dataset. The repertoires were released in a freely available public database intended as a resource for research on the immune response to SARS-CoV-2. Where available, HLA class I and class II types were obtained from metadata supplied by the sample provider rather than from assay-based typing. The prospective study material was composed of cDNA or gDNA derived from T cells, B-cell-depleted T cells, or PBMCs. The samples were drawn from the first 160 participants of the ongoing ImmuneRACE study and from over 950 subjects provided by 6 global collaborators. A de-identified subject ID, COVID-19 status, age in years and sex were almost always included in the sample metadata. General study outcomes and caveats: How much clinical and demographic metadata was included differed by source and by participant, and the metadata was provided uncurated.

The sequence came from a woman aged 25 to 39 with acute COVID-19. The rearranged chain carries TRBV4-1 and TRBJ1-2; TRBD1 is perhaps the D gene, given 6 matching bases. The specimen was PBMCs or T cells enriched from blood (not recorded which). The nucleotide sequence reads as follows: TGCGCCAGCAGCCAAGATCTGGGTGCAGGGGTTAACTATGGCTACACCTTC. Its protein is CASSQDLGAGVNYGYTF.